This T cell receptor (beta chain) was recorded in a study of blood T cell repertoires in COVID-19. On the study more broadly: Some COVID-19 samples were acute and others convalescent; all came from the United States, Italy and Spain. PBMCs, B-cell-depleted T cells, or T cells were the source of the cDNA or gDNA that made up the material.

The CDR3 runs 16 residues. Trimming left V 2 bases short and J 0 bases short, with 9 bases between. Germline loops: CDR1 SGHTS, CDR2 YDEGEE. Original processing notes: From reference gene primer amplification, estimates of nucleated cell counts were derived. Only in-frame clones appear in the TCRdb table, and some are missing; sequencing was by immunoSEQ multiplex PCR. V and J calls and clone size come straight from that table; D and trimming were deduced from the DNA. This sample has approximately 130,000 clones, with around three quarters found just once. The sample comprised peripheral blood. The clonotype comes from a woman in her 70s with acute or convalescent COVID-19. V is TRBV5-8 and J is TRBJ2-6; D is unclear. The CDR3 DNA is TGTGCCAGCAGCTTCGGTTTTGGCTCTGGGGCCAACGTCCTGACTTTC. It specifies CASSFGFGSGANVLTF.